This record concerns one T cell receptor beta chain sequence. Its antigen remains unidentified. The CDR3 sequence is 14 residues long. CDR1 and CDR2 from the germline V gene are MNHEY and SVGAGI. Trimming removed 6 bases at V and 0 bases at J, with 9 bases between. The data derive from a study of T cell responses to AZD1222 COVID-19 vaccine. General study results and limits: Only five to seven AZD1222 recipients were seropositive at baseline. Reportedly, nearly half the spike-specific TCRs target unmutated variant regions.

Profiling relied on immunoSEQ multiplex PCR, and the TCRdb table lists in-frame clones only, not all of them. The table includes approximately 150,000 clones, 80% to 95% detected once. The material sequenced was peripheral blood, taken on day 0 of AZD1222 vaccination. The chain combines TRBV6-5 with TRBJ1-3; D is possibly TRBD1 (6 bases). The sequence was obtained from an adult in good health. The CDR3 sequence: CASRQGRSGNTIYF. The CDR3, as DNA: TGTGCCAGCAGACAGGGTCGCTCTGGAAACACCATATATTTT.